The subject of this entry is one T cell receptor beta chain. This clonotype has ten or more counts. It lacks a known antigen. The sample holds no much larger clone one base away, and base qualities are not on file. The cysteine opens and the phenylalanine closes a CDR3 of 15 amino acids. Here the CDR3 DNA is all that survives: 45 bases in frame from base 1. V loses 6 bases of germline sequence and J loses 0 bases, and the interval between the two ends is 15 bases. The germline V gene (reference sequence) yields SGHAT for CDR1 and FQDESV for CDR2. Library preparation was by PCR. The listed sequencing device is Illumina HiSeq 2500. TCRdb trimmed the raw reads at Q25, called clones with MiXCR and kept productive beta chains. Rows with one shared CDR3 protein collapse into an entry with the most common genes and DNA. This sample gives 7,500 to 9,500 distinct CDR3 sequences in total; around 13% of them show up just once. The ten most abundant clones make up 15% to 20% of the sample.

This sample was taken from a study of CXCR3 chemokines and chemotherapy response in bladder cancer (dated by TCRdb to between 2022 and 2023). Background for the entire study: The study set out to examine whether the activity of the CXCR3 chemokine system within tumors predicted response to chemotherapy in human bladder cancer.

The rearranged chain carries TRBV11-1 and TRBJ2-7, with the D segment identity uncertain. Sampling was performed from a patient whose treatment included neoadjuvant chemotherapy. This receptor was identified in a human donor with bladder cancer that responded to neoadjuvant chemotherapy. DNA sequence: TGTGCCAGCAGTTATACCCAGCTTAGCTCCTACGAGCAGTACTTC. Translated, it reads CASSYTQLSSYEQYF.